This TCR beta chain was retrieved from a study of Tregs in tolerant kidney transplant recipients. Study findings and constraints: No direct test of biological reproducibility was done here. Validation in larger populations is needed because few patients were studied.

CD4+CD25+CD127- Tregs, CD4+CD25- non-Tregs, CD4 and CD8 cells were sorted. Points on this clone: What it binds is not known.

V was clipped by 3 bases and J by 0 bases, with 13 bases between them. The CDR3 runs 16 residues. CDR1 SGDLS and CDR2 YYNGEE come from the germline V gene. The protocol was immunoSEQ multiplex PCR, while the TCRdb copy is restricted to in-frame clones and leaves out a portion. The repertoire holds under 300,000 clones, with approximately 83% as singletons. Sequenced material: CD4+ T cells from blood. The receptor was isolated from a human donor in good health. This chain uses TRBV9 with TRBJ2-1, with D possibly TRBD2 on 6 matching bases. The CDR3 loop is CASSAGTLSSYNEQFF. The DNA for the CDR3 is TGTGCCAGCAGCGCCGGGACTCTTAGCTCCTACAATGAGCAGTTCTTC.